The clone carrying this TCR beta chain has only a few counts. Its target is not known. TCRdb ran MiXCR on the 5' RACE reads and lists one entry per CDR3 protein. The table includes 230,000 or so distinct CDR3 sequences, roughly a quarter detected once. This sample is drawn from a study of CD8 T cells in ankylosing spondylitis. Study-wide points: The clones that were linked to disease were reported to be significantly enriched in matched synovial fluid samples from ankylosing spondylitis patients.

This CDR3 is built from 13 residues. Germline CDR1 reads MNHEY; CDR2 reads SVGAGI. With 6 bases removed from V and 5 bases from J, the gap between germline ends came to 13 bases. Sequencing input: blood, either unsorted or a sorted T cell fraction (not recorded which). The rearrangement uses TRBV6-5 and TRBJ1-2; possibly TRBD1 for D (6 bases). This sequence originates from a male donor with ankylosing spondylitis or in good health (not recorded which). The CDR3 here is CASRLGQFYGYTF. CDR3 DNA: TGTGCCAGCAGACTCGGACAGTTTTATGGCTACACCTTC.